This entry lists 3 T cell receptor beta chains sequenced from one sample in a study of early T cells in non-severe SARS-CoV-2 infection. One entry per CDR3 protein results from TCRdb running MiXCR on the 5' RACE reads. The repertoire includes fewer than 130,000 distinct CDR3 sequences, over 10% of them detected once, and approximately 3.5% sits in the top ten. Sequencing was performed on whole blood, taken at baseline. Receptors originate from an adult who was a healthcare worker with PCR-confirmed SARS-CoV-2 infection or an uninfected control (not recorded which).

The chain joins TRBV28 to TRBJ2-1; the match to TRBD2 covers 13 bases. CDR3 size: 17 residues. The V gene's germline CDR1 is MDHEN and CDR2 SYDVKM. V shed 3 bases and J 1 base; nucleotides not matched to a gene: 3. DNA of the CDR3: TGTGCCAGCAGTTTGACTAGCGGGAGGCCTTCCTACAATGAGCAGTTCTTC. Encoded protein: CASSLTSGRPSYNEQFF. Full variable domain (rest looked up from reference TRBV28 and TRBJ2-1): DVKVTQSSRYLVKRTGEKVFLECVQDMDHENMFWYRQDPGLGLRLIYFSYDVKMKEKGDIPEGYSVSREKKERFSLILESASTNQTSMYLCASSLTSGRPSYNEQFFGPGTRLTVL.

This clonotype was recorded a few times. This sequence joins TRBV20-1 and TRBJ1-2; 9 nucleotides line up with TRBD1. CDR1 is DFQATT, CDR2 SNEGSKA, per germline (reference sequence). The trim removed 0 bases at V and 7 bases at J, leaving 6 bases unmatched. There are 14 residues in the CDR3. CDR3 residues: CSAREGTGPLGYTF. The CDR3 bases are TGCAGTGCTAGAGAAGGGACAGGGCCCCTTGGCTACACCTTC.

The gene calls are TRBV5-1 and TRBJ2-1, with D possibly TRBD2 on 6 matching bases. The length of the CDR3 is 16 residues. Between the trimmed V and J ends, which lost 4 bases and 6 bases, there was a span of 20 bases. CDR1 is SGHRS, CDR2 YFSETQ, per germline. The CDR3 spells CASSQSSAGVVNEQFF. The CDR3 nucleotides read TGCGCCAGCAGCCAATCTAGCGCCGGGGTAGTCAATGAGCAGTTCTTC.